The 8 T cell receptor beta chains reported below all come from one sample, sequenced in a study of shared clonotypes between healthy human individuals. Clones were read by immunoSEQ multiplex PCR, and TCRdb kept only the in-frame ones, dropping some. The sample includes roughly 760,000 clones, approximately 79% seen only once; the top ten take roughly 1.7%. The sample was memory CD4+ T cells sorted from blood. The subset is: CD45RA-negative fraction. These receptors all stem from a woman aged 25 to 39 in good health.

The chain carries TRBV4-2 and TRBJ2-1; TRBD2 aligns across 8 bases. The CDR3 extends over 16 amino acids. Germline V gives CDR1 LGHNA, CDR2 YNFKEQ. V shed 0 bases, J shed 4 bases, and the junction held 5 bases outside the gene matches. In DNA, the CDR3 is TGTGCCAGCAGCCAAGAGGGGGCTAGCGGGTACAATGAGCAGTTCTTC. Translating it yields CASSQEGASGYNEQFF.

The CDR3 bases are TGTGCCAGCGCGACTAGCGGAGACCTCTATGAGCAGTACTTC. Translation gives CASATSGDLYEQYF. The chain carries TRBV28 and TRBJ2-7; the match to TRBD2 covers 9 bases. The J segment lost 7 bases and the V segment lost 8 bases, leaving 12 bases of the junction unmatched. Germline lookup yields CDR1 MDHEN and CDR2 SYDVKM. The length of the CDR3 is 14 residues.

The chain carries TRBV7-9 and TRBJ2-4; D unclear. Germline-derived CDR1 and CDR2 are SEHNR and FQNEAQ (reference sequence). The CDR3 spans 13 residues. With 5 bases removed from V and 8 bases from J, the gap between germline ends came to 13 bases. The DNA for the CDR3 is TGTGCCAGCAGCCCCCATGGGCAGGACATTCAGTACTTC. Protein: CASSPHGQDIQYF.

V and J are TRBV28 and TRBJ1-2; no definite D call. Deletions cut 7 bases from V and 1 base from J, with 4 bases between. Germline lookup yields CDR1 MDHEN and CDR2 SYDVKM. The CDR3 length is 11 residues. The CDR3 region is CASTSNYGYTF. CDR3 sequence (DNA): TGTGCCAGCACTAGTAACTATGGCTACACCTTC.

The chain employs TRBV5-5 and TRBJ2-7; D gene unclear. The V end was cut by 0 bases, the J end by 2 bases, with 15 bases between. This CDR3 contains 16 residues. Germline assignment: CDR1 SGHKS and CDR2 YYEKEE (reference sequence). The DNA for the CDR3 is TGTGCCAGCAGCTTGGATGGCAGTCCAAGACCCTACGAGCAGTACTTC. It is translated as CASSLDGSPRPYEQYF.

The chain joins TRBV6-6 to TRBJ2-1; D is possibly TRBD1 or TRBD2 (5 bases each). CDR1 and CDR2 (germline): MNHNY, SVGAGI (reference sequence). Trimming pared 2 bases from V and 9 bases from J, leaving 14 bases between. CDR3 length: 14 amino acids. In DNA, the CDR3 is TGTGCCAGCAGTTACAATAGGGGAGCTATTGAGCAGTTCTTC. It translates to CASSYNRGAIEQFF.

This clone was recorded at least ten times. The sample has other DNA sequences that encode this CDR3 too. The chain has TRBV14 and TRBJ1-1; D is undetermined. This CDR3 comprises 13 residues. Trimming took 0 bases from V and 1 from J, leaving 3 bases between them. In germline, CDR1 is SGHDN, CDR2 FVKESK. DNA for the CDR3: TGTGCCAGCAGCCAAGATACGAACACTGAAGCTTTCTTT. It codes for CASSQDTNTEAFF.

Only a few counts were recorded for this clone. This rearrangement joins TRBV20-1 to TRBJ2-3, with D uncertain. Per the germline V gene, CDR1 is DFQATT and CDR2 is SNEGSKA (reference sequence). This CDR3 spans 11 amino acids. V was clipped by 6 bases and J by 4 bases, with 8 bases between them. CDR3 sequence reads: CSAKRADTQYF. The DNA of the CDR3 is TGCAGTGCCAAACGGGCAGATACGCAGTATTTT.